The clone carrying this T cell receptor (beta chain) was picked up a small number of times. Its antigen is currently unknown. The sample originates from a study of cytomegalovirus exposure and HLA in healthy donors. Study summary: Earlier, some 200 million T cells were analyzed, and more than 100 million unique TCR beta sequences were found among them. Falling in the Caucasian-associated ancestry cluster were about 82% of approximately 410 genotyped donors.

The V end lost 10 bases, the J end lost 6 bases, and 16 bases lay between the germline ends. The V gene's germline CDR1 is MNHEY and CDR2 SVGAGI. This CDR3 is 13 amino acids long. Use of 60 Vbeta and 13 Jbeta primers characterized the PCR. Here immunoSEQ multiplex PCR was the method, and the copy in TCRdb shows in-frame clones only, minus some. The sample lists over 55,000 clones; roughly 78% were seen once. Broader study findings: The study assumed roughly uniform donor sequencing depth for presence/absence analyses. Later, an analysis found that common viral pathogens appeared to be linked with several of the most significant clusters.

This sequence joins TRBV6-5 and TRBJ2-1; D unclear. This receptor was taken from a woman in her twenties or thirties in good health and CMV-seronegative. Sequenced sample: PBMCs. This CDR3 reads CATGPRWSNEQFF. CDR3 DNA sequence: TGTGCCACCGGTCCACGTTGGTCCAATGAGCAGTTCTTC.